This T cell receptor (beta chain) appears in the sequencing data of a study of shared clonotypes between healthy human individuals. Study results and caveats: Clonotypes that were shared across a handful of donors made up approximately 5% of naive CD4 clonotypes.

Turning to this clone: No antigen is known for it.

Sequencing was performed with immunoSEQ multiplex PCR; in TCRdb, only in-frame clones are kept and a portion is missing. Seen here are about 2.4 million clones, roughly 93% observed once, and the top ten hold 0.36%. The germline CDR1 and CDR2 sequences are MDHEN and SYDVKM. Trimming shortened V by 5 bases and J by 0 bases, and 4 bases separated the two germline ends. CDR3 size: 13 residues. This rearrangement joins TRBV28 to TRBJ1-4; D is undetermined. Sequencing was performed on naive CD4+ T cells from PBMCs. Stated subset: CD45RA+ positively selected. The TCR sequence derives from a man aged 18 to 35 in good health. Some clones in this sample may be carry-over from other donors' samples. In DNA, the CDR3 is TGTGCCAGCAGTCAAGCAACTAATGAAAAACTGTTTTTT. It is translated as CASSQATNEKLFF.